This T cell receptor (beta chain) is drawn from a study of Ad26.COV2.S vaccination and SARS-CoV-2 variants. Across the study: Donor joined the COV1001 Ad26.COV2.S trial arm. Study-wide findings and caveats: Individuals receiving vaccine had higher spike-specific TCR breadth than placebo recipients did. From the TCR breadth and depth analyses, total T cell responses may have been underestimated. Measurement of non-spike TCR breadth gave similar results in vaccine and placebo recipients.

The sample's treatment: roughly 18 received Ad26.COV2.S at low or high dose, single or two shots; about five received placebo; per-sample allocation not given. Material that was analyzed had been drawn on day 63 after the first vaccine or placebo injection. After removal of 2 bases from V and 6 bases from J, the junction contained 12 bases not matched to a gene. The germline CDR1 and CDR2 sequences are MNHEY and SVGAGI. The CDR3 has 16 amino acids. On this clone itself: Its antigen is as yet unknown.

Clones were read by immunoSEQ multiplex PCR, and TCRdb kept only the in-frame ones, dropping some. Of around 340,000 clones listed, roughly 90% are singletons. The sequence came from a person aged 18 to 59 who received the Ad26.COV2.S COVID-19 vaccine or a placebo. The rearrangement joins TRBV6-5 to TRBJ2-7; 8 bases match TRBD1. Sequences were derived from peripheral blood, sampled in a trial of Ad26.COV2.S vaccine versus placebo. In DNA, the CDR3 is TGTGCCAGCAGTTACCCGATCATCGGACAGGGAGGCGAGCAGTACTTC. Its translation: CASSYPIIGQGGEQYF.